This T cell receptor (beta chain) came from a study of patients and donors after allogeneic stem cell transplantation. From the RT-PCR reads, TCRdb called clonotypes with MiXCR, one entry per CDR3 protein. This table has about 74,000 distinct CDR3 sequences, less than 30% appearing once. Sequencing was performed on blood, either unsorted or a sorted T cell fraction (not recorded which). The TCR comes from a human donor who was either an allogeneic HSCT recipient or a stem cell or donor lymphocyte infusion donor (not recorded which). It is not recorded whose cells these are; they may come from a transplant donor.

The CDR3 protein is CASSLAPLAGEMGNEQFF. The CDR3 DNA is TGTGCCAGCAGCTTAGCTCCACTAGCGGGAGAAATGGGCAATGAGCAGTTCTTC. The chain uses TRBV7-9 and TRBJ2-1, with 11 bases fitting TRBD2. Germline V gives CDR1 SEHNR, CDR2 FQNEAQ (reference sequence). The ends lost 0 bases at V and 6 bases at J; junction bases unmatched: 10. This CDR3 is 18 amino acids long.